This T cell receptor (beta chain) was obtained from a study of spatial heterogeneity in lung cancer. About the research overall: Detection consistently yielded more beta chains than alpha chains.

TCRdb ran MiXCR on the 5' RACE reads and lists one entry per CDR3 protein. The data contain around 87,000 distinct CDR3 sequences, 9.5% to 15% of them singletons. V lost 6 bases and J lost 4; bases outside the gene matches: 9. The CDR3 is 15 amino acids. The germline gives CDR1 SGHTA, CDR2 FQGNSA. Stated time point: sample taken at primary tumor resection. There were some 76 donors, all of them untreated patients with early-stage non-small cell lung cancer. Unsorted tumor, nontumor lung tissue or cryopreserved PBMC supplied the whole RNA. The TCR comes from a male donor with early-stage non-small cell lung cancer. This chain uses TRBV7-2 with TRBJ2-7, with 10 bases aligning to TRBD2. Sequences were derived from PBMCs, sampled at surgery. DNA of the CDR3: TGTGCCAGCAGAGCCCCGGGACTAGCGCAATACGAGCAGTACTTC. Amino acid sequence: CASRAPGLAQYEQYF.